The entry below describes one TCR beta chain. CD45RO-negative, CCR7-positively selected cells formed the naive CD8 fraction, excluding terminally differentiated effector memory CD45RA+ cells. CDR1 and CDR2 from the germline V gene are MGHRA and YSYEKL. The CDR3 has 15 residues. V shed 1 base and J shed 0 bases, with 9 bases lying between them. Repertoires were generated with immunoSEQ multiplex PCR, while TCRdb's copy carries only in-frame clones and drops some. The sample records hundreds of thousands of clones, about 92% being singletons. The sample originates from a study of shared clonotypes between healthy human individuals.

This sequence joins TRBV4-1 and TRBJ1-1; D remains unclear. The sample taken for sequencing was naive CD8+ T cells sorted from blood. This TCR came from a young man in good health. Here the CDR3 DNA reads TGCGCCAGCAGCCAAGTATATAGAATGAACACTGAAGCTTTCTTT. Its protein product is CASSQVYRMNTEAFF.